This T cell receptor beta chain emerged from a study of T cell responses to AZD1222 COVID-19 vaccine. Study conclusions and caveats: Vaccination with two AZD1222 doses was followed by a rise in Spike-specific TCR breadth and depth. Unmutated regions of variants are reportedly targeted by nearly half of spike-specific TCRs. Just a handful of AZD1222 recipients tested seropositive at baseline.

Data came from immunoSEQ multiplex PCR; TCRdb stores just in-frame clones and leaves some out. The data show 20,000 to 25,000 clones, around 83% seen once. A word on this clone: The antigen is not known.

The receptor's source is an adult who received the AZD1222 COVID-19 vaccine. This specimen was peripheral blood, taken 28 days after the second AZD1222 dose.

This CDR3 is CAWSVSLERSTDTQYF. CDR3 sequence (DNA): TGTGCCTGGAGTGTAAGCCTCGAGCGGAGCACAGATACGCAGTATTTT. This chain joins TRBV30 and TRBJ2-3; maybe TRBD2 (5 bases). The germline V and J ends were trimmed by 0 bases and 0 bases, with 13 bases remaining between them. The CDR3 contains 16 residues. From germline, CDR1 is GTSNPN and CDR2 SVGIG (reference sequence).